This T cell receptor (beta chain) appears in the sequencing data of a study of T cell changes during pregnancy in multiple sclerosis. Germline V gene data show CDR1 as SNHLY and CDR2 as FYNNEI. The germline V and J ends were trimmed by 2 bases and 1 base, with 8 bases remaining between them. The CDR3 runs 14 residues. TCRdb's copy holds only in-frame clones and misses some; the assay was immunoSEQ multiplex PCR. Of roughly 110,000 clones listed, less than 95% are singletons. V usage is TRBV2 and J usage is TRBJ1-2; D is uncertain. The sample in question was peripheral blood, obtained before pregnancy. This TCR derives from a female donor with multiple sclerosis, enrolled in a pregnancy study. CDR3 DNA: TGTGCCAGCAGTGAATATGGAGTTAACTATGGCTACACCTTC. It specifies CASSEYGVNYGYTF.